This record concerns one TCR beta chain sequence. The CDR3 runs 13 residues. V lost 7 bases to trimming and J lost 7 bases; unmatched junction nucleotides: 10. Germline V gives CDR1 SNHLY, CDR2 FYNNEI. Clones were read by immunoSEQ multiplex PCR, and TCRdb kept only the in-frame ones, dropping some. Of a few hundred thousand clones detected, about 86% appear once; the ten largest clones hold about 3.4%. Two negative PCRs, clearance, or symptom resolution were required of recovered Cohort 3 donors. This record belongs to a study of blood T cell repertoires in COVID-19. In the study overall: Sample material is recorded as cDNA or gDNA derived from T cells, B-cell-depleted T cells, or PBMCs.

The chain has TRBV2 and TRBJ2-7, with TRBD1 matching over 7 bases. This clonotype originated in a middle-aged man who had recovered from COVID-19. Sequencing was carried out using PBMCs or T cells enriched from blood (not recorded which). The CDR3 is CASTTGLRGEQYF. CDR3 coding DNA: TGTGCCAGCACGACAGGGTTAAGGGGTGAGCAGTACTTC.